The present T cell receptor beta chain was sequenced within a study of CD8+ T cells in alopecia areata. Background on the study: Patients received oral tofacitinib, 5 to 10 mg twice daily, for moderate-to-severe alopecia areata.

Treatment given: oral pan-JAK inhibitor, 5-10 mg twice daily. Collected material from alopecia areata patients comprised lesional scalp punch biopsies and peripheral blood. The ends were cut back, 2 bases at V and 8 bases at J, with 13 bases in the middle. The CDR3 runs 13 residues. Looked up from germline, CDR1 is SGHRS and CDR2 is YFSETQ. As the sequencing template, cDNA was produced by extracting RNA and reverse transcribing it. Produced via immunoSEQ multiplex PCR; TCRdb's table is partial and in-frame only. Among 110,000 to 150,000 clones, 75% to 85% were seen once, and the ten largest hold roughly 25%.

The sequence derives from a human donor with alopecia areata. This rearrangement joins TRBV5-1 to TRBJ1-1; possibly TRBD1 for D (5 bases). The sequencing used CD8+ T cells sorted from blood, collected at week 4, from a patient treated with tofacitinib. CDR3 sequence: CASSFNGGIEAFF. The DNA of the CDR3 is TGCGCCAGCAGCTTCAACGGGGGAATCGAAGCTTTCTTT.